Presented here are 10 T cell receptor beta chains from one specimen sequenced in a study of T cell responses to AZD1222 COVID-19 vaccine. Using immunoSEQ multiplex PCR, the repertoire was profiled, and TCRdb retains in-frame clones only, with some absent. The table has some 99,000 clones, about nine tenths seen once. Sequencing used peripheral blood, obtained on day 0 of AZD1222 vaccination. All receptors come from an adult in good health.

V usage is TRBV30 and J usage is TRBJ1-1; no firm D call. V was pared by 3 bases and J by 5 bases, with 7 bases between. The CDR3 contains 11 residues. Germline CDR1 is GTSNPN and CDR2 is SVGIG (reference sequence). DNA of the CDR3: TGTGCCTGGAGAGTCCGTACTGAAGCTTTCTTT. The encoded protein is CAWRVRTEAFF.

The V call is TRBV7-8, the J call TRBJ2-5; 11 nucleotides match TRBD1. The germline V gene encodes CDR1 SGHVS and CDR2 FQNEAQ. This CDR3 has 16 residues. V dropped 2 bases and J dropped 4; count of bases not matched to a gene: 6. CDR3: CASSLSRTGGRETQYF. In DNA form, the CDR3 reads TGTGCCAGCAGCTTATCAAGGACAGGGGGCAGAGAGACCCAGTACTTC.

This clone showed up just a few times. The rearrangement joins TRBV9 to TRBJ1-4, with D unclear. In germline, CDR1 is SGDLS, CDR2 YYNGEE. V was shortened by 2 bases and J by 0 bases, with 8 bases between the two germline ends. This CDR3 region has 15 residues. The CDR3 DNA reads as TGTGCCAGCAGCGTCGGGTCTGCAACTAATGAAAAACTGTTTTTT. Protein sequence: CASSVGSATNEKLFF.

This chain joins TRBV20-1 and TRBJ1-2; D might be TRBD1 (5 bases). V was shortened by 3 bases and J by 6 bases, with 8 bases between the two germline ends. Germline V gene lookup returns CDR1 DFQATT and CDR2 SNEGSKA (reference sequence). CDR3 length: 11 residues. CDR3 nucleotide sequence: TGCAGTGCTAGTGGGGGAAATGGCTACACCTTC. It yields the protein CSASGGNGYTF.

The table lists this clone with a count of one. The chain couples TRBV29-1 to TRBJ2-1; no firm D call. Trimming removed 6 bases at V and 7 bases at J, with 16 bases between. Germline CDR1 and CDR2: SQVTM and ANQGSEA. This CDR3 is built from 13 residues. The CDR3 DNA reads as TGCAGCGTCACGATCCTGGCTGGGAATGAGCAGTTCTTC. This translates into CSVTILAGNEQFF.

V is TRBV7-7 and J is TRBJ1-5; tentatively, D is TRBD1 (6 bases). CDR3 size: 17 residues. The V gene lost 5 bases and the J gene lost 5 bases, with 22 bases spanning the gap. CDR1 SSHAT and CDR2 FNYEAQ come from the germline V gene (reference sequence). The CDR3 DNA sequence: TGTGCCAGCAGCGACGGGACAAGGGCTTTTTGGGATCAGCCCCAGCATTTT. Translating it yields CASSDGTRAFWDQPQHF.

The chain links TRBV5-5 to TRBJ2-4; TRBD1 matches at 9 bases. CDR1 is SGHKS and CDR2 is YYEKEE in the germline V gene (reference sequence). V shed 4 bases and J 7 bases; nucleotides not matched to a gene: 12. This CDR3 has 16 amino acids. The CDR3 DNA reads as TGTGCCAGCAGCGCCACAGGGGGCACCATCGCCAACATTCAGTACTTC. Its protein is CASSATGGTIANIQYF.

The V call is TRBV7-2, the J call TRBJ2-1; the match to TRBD2 covers 16 bases. This CDR3 is 15 amino acids long. Trimming took 6 bases from V and 10 from J; bases not matched to a gene: 6. Germline V gene data show CDR1 as SGHTA and CDR2 as FQGNSA. CDR3 bases: TGTGCCAGCAGACACCCGGGACTAGCGGGAGGGGAGCAGTTCTTC. This translates into CASRHPGLAGGEQFF.

This rearrangement joins TRBV19 to TRBJ1-5, with 11 bases aligning to TRBD1. Germline V gene sequence: CDR1 LNHDA, CDR2 SQIVND (reference sequence). There are 15 residues in the CDR3. The junction had 6 bases not matched to a gene; V was cut back by 5 bases and J by 6 bases. The CDR3 DNA sequence: TGTGCCAGTAGTGCCGGACAGGGGGCGGGTCAGCCCCAGCATTTT. Encoded protein: CASSAGQGAGQPQHF.

Remarks on this clone: This same CDR3 is encoded by further DNA sequences in the sample. This rearrangement joins TRBV18 to TRBJ2-7, with D unclear. The CDR3 is 13 amino acids. Per germline, CDR1 KGHSH and CDR2 LQKENI. V dropped 3 bases and J dropped 2 bases, with 8 bases sitting between them. CDR3 coding DNA: TGTGCCAGCTCACCGGGCCAGACCTACGAGCAGTACTTC. Protein product: CASSPGQTYEQYF. The full variable domain, rest sourced from reference TRBV18 and TRBJ2-7, is NAGVMQNPRHLVRRRGQEARLRCSPMKGHSHVYWYRQLPEEGLKFMVYLQKENIIDESGMPKERFSAEFPKEGPSILRIQQVVRGDSAAYFCASSPGQTYEQYFGPGTRLTVT.